This T cell receptor beta chain is from a study of T cells in Graves' hyperthyroidism and ophthalmopathy. Notes on the study in general: The blood repertoire included most of the expanded thyroid clonotypes above 0.001. A model of 13 V-J features distinguished ophthalmopathy from stable hyperthyroidism.

Diagnosis rested on symptoms, serum thyroxine and TRAb, thyroid ultrasound, and orbital computed tomography. The PBMCs were sourced from fresh peripheral blood (around 9.3 ml). The V gene lost 7 bases and the J gene lost 8 bases, with 12 bases spanning the gap. The CDR3 is 12 amino acids. Germline CDR1 KGHDR, CDR2 SFDVKD. This clonotype has just a few counts. No antigen is known for it. Amplification yielded TCR beta CDR3 regions, with RNA transcripts as the source. First-round RT-PCR with HTBI primers amplified the TCR CDR3 region. TCRdb recomputed calls from the multiplex PCR reads with MiXCR, one row per CDR3 protein. Of under 300,000 distinct CDR3 sequences in the sample, about 20% were seen once.

The receptor was derived from a young man with Graves' ophthalmopathy. The rearrangement links TRBV24-1 to TRBJ2-3; D remains unclear. The sample was blood. CDR3 in DNA: TGTGCCACCAGCGCTACGTGGGGTACGCAGTATTTT. The encoded protein is CATSATWGTQYF.